The clone carrying this T cell receptor beta chain turned up a few times. Its antigen is not identified. The time point is: pretreatment peripheral blood. These data come from a study of PD-L1 blockade in urothelial cancer. Study-wide findings and caveats: More expansion of tumor-associated blood clones, seen at 3 weeks, marked durable-benefit patients.

This table comes from immunoSEQ multiplex PCR, and its TCRdb copy is limited to in-frame clones, with some not included. This repertoire shows some 87,000 clones, roughly 91% found once; its top ten account for 1.5% to 2.5%. With V trimmed by 4 bases and J by 5 bases, 12 bases remained unmatched. This CDR3 contains 15 residues. Germline CDR1 and CDR2: SGDLS and YYNGEE. The rearrangement uses TRBV9 and TRBJ2-7; 7 positions agree with TRBD1. This clonotype originated in a man aged 60 to 69 with urothelial cancer. This sample comprised PBMCs, obtained around atezolizumab (anti-PD-L1) treatment. CDR3: CASSPGWQGDHEQYF. The CDR3 nucleotides are TGTGCCAGCAGCCCCGGGTGGCAGGGGGACCACGAGCAGTACTTC.